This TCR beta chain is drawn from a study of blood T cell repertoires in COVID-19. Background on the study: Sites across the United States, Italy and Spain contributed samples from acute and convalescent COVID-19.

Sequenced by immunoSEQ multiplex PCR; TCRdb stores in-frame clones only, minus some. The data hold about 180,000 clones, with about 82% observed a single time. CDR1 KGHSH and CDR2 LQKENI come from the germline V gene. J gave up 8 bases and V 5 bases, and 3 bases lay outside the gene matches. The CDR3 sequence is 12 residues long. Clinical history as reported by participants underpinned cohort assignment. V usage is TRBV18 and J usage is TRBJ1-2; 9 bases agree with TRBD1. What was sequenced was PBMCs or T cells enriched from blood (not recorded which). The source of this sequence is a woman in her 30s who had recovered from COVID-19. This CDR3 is CASSGTGSGYTF. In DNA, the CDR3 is TGTGCCAGCTCAGGGACAGGGAGCGGCTACACCTTC.